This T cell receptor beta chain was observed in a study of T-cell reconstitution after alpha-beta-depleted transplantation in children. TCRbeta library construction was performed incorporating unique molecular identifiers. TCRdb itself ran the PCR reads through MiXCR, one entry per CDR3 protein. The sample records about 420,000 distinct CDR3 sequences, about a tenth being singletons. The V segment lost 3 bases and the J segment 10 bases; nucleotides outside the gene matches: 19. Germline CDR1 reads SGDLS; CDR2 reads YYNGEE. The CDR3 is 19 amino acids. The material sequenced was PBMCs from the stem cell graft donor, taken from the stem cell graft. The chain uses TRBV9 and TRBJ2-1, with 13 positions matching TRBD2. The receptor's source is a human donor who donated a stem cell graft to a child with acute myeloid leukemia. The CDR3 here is CASSGGKTTGTSGTLEQFF. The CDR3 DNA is TGTGCCAGCAGCGGTGGAAAGACAACCGGGACTAGCGGGACACTGGAGCAGTTCTTC.